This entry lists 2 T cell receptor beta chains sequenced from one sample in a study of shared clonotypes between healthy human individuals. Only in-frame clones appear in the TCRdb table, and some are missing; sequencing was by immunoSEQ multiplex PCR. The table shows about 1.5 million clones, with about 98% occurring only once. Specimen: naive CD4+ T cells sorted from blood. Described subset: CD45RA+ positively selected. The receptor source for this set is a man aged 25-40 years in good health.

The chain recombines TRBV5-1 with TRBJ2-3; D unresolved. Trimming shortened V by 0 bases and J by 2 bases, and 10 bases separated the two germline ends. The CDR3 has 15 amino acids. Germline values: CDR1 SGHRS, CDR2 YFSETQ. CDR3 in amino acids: CASSLGSSNTDTQYF. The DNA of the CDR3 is TGCGCCAGCAGCTTGGGGAGTTCGAACACAGATACGCAGTATTTT.

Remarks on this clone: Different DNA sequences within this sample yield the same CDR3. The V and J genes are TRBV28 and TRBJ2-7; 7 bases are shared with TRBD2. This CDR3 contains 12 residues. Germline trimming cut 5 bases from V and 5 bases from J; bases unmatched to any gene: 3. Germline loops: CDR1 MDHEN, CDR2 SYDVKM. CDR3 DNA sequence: TGTGCCAGCAGTCCCACTAGCGACGAGCAGTACTTC. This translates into CASSPTSDEQYF.